The sequence of this T cell receptor beta chain was determined in a study of OX40 agonist ivuxolimab in advanced cancers. Researchers took blood at baseline, on cycle 4 day 1, and on cycle 7 day 1. V was pared by 4 bases and J by 8 bases, with 7 bases between. Germline V gives CDR1 SEHNR, CDR2 FQNEAQ (reference sequence). The CDR3 covers 11 residues. Profiled with immunoSEQ multiplex PCR; TCRdb holds only in-frame clones, not every one. In the table there are 50,000 to 75,000 clones, more than 80% of which are singletons. The receptor comes from an adult with an advanced solid tumor such as melanoma, head and neck, liver or kidney cancer. The sequencing here drew on CD4+ or CD8+ T cells sorted from blood, taken in a trial of the OX40 agonist ivuxolimab. This chain joins TRBV7-9 and TRBJ2-3; D is uncertain. CDR3 DNA sequence: TGTGCCAGCAGCTCGGTTTTTACGCAGTATTTT. Residues: CASSSVFTQYF.